Presented here are 22 T cell receptor beta chains from one specimen sequenced in a study of cytomegalovirus exposure and HLA in healthy donors. The PCR was carried out with 60 Vbeta primers and 13 Jbeta primers. TCRdb's table, derived via immunoSEQ multiplex PCR, lists solely in-frame clones and lacks some. The table includes about 190,000 clones, roughly 85% detected once. The sequenced sample was PBMCs. These receptors originate from a boy aged 2 to 10 in good health and CMV-seronegative.

The rearrangement joins TRBV7-9 to TRBJ1-1; 7 bases match TRBD1. The CDR3 has 13 residues. Germline V CDR1 and CDR2: SEHNR, FQNEAQ (reference sequence). J gave up 1 base and V 6 bases, and 2 bases lay outside the gene matches. CDR3 nucleotides: TGTGCCAGCAGTACAGGGGCGAACACTGAAGCTTTCTTT. Its protein product is CASSTGANTEAFF.

J is TRBJ1-3 and V is TRBV11-2, with D possibly TRBD1 on 5 matching bases. The CDR3 runs 16 residues. V shed 4 bases and J shed 0 bases, with 13 bases lying between them. The germline gives CDR1 SGHAT, CDR2 FQNNGV. CDR3 loop: CASSSQQVHSGNTIYF. CDR3 coding DNA: TGTGCCAGCAGCTCGCAACAGGTGCACTCTGGAAACACCATATATTTT.

This clone has a handful of counts. The CDR3 DNA is TGTGCCAGCAGTTACTTAAGCGGGGCCAACACCGGGGAGCTGTTTTTT. Its protein is CASSYLSGANTGELFF. The chain employs TRBV6-6 and TRBJ2-2, with 7 positions matching TRBD2. Trimming at V came to 1 base and at J to 2 bases, leaving 4 bases not matched to a gene. The germline gives CDR1 MNHNY, CDR2 SVGAGI (reference sequence). This CDR3 region has 16 residues.

The gene calls are TRBV29-1 and TRBJ2-7, with 11 bases fitting TRBD2. Trimming cost V 3 bases and J 2 bases; bases outside gene matches: 0. The CDR3 is 13 amino acids. CDR1 and CDR2 from the germline V gene are SQVTM and ANQGSEA. CDR3 residues: CSVETSGAYEQYF. CDR3 nucleotides: TGCAGCGTTGAGACTAGCGGGGCCTACGAGCAGTACTTC.

The genes are TRBV5-1 and TRBJ1-1; no reliable D call. This CDR3 is built from 14 residues. V was shortened by 6 bases and J by 2 bases, with 14 bases between the two germline ends. From germline, CDR1 is SGHRS and CDR2 YFSETQ. CDR3 DNA: TGCGCCAGCACCCGGGGAGCGGCAAACACTGAAGCTTTCTTT. Amino acid sequence: CASTRGAANTEAFF.

For this clone: One end of the junction varies from germline; a read error may be responsible. The CDR3 coding sequence is TGTGCCAGCAGTCTACAGGGCGGCACTGGAGCTTTCTTT. Its protein product is CASSLQGGTGAFF. The rearrangement uses TRBV7-6 and TRBJ1-1; D might be TRBD1 (6 bases). CDR3 length: 13 residues. The V gene's germline CDR1 is SGHVS and CDR2 FNYEAQ. Using reference TRBV7-6 and TRBJ1-1 for the parts outside the CDR3, the full variable domain is GAGVSQSPRYKVTKRGQDVALRCDPISGHVSLYWYRQALGQGPEFLTYFNYEAQQDKSGLPNDRFSAERPEGSISTLTIQRTEQRDSAMYRCASSLQGGTGAFFGQGTRLTVV.

This chain joins TRBV28 and TRBJ2-6, with D perhaps TRBD1 (6 bases). Germline V gives CDR1 MDHEN, CDR2 SYDVKM. Trimming shortened V by 0 bases and J by 1 base, and 7 bases separated the two germline ends. The CDR3 runs 16 residues. Here the CDR3 reads CASSLWRGSGANVLTF. CDR3 nucleotides: TGTGCCAGCAGTTTATGGAGGGGGTCTGGGGCCAACGTCCTGACTTTC.

The chain has TRBV7-9 and TRBJ1-4; 7 bases agree with TRBD1. The germline V gene encodes CDR1 SEHNR and CDR2 FQNEAQ (reference sequence). V lost 5 bases and J lost 8; bases outside the gene matches: 8. The CDR3 consists of 14 residues. DNA for the CDR3: TGTGCCAGCAGCCCAGAAATGGACAGGGAAAAACTGTTTTTT. Protein product: CASSPEMDREKLFF.

The chain uses TRBV10-1 and TRBJ2-2; D may be TRBD2 (6 bases). Germline lookup yields CDR1 WNHNN and CDR2 SYGVQD (reference sequence). This CDR3 comprises 16 residues. Deletions cut 3 bases from V and 2 bases from J, with 13 bases between. The CDR3 protein is CASSDYGTENTGELFF. In DNA form, the CDR3 reads TGCGCCAGCAGTGACTACGGGACTGAAAACACCGGGGAGCTGTTTTTT.

The J gene is TRBJ2-1, the V gene TRBV25-1; TRBD1 matches at 7 bases. The germline gives CDR1 MGHDK, CDR2 SYGVNS. The V gene end was trimmed by 6 bases and the J gene end by 10 bases; junction bases not matched to a gene: 9. The CDR3 is 13 amino acids. CDR3 sequence: CASRSTGPTEQFF. CDR3 nucleotides: TGTGCCAGCAGATCGACAGGGCCTACGGAGCAGTTCTTC.

This clone was observed a few times. This chain connects TRBV27 to TRBJ2-1, with D possibly being TRBD2 (5 bases). Germline V CDR1 and CDR2: MNHEY, SMNVEV (reference sequence). The CDR3 loop spans 15 amino acids. The V end was cut by 7 bases, the J end by 0 bases, with 13 bases between. The CDR3 region is CASNPEGSSYNEQFF. In DNA, the CDR3 is TGTGCCAGCAACCCCGAGGGCTCCTCCTACAATGAGCAGTTCTTC.

The chain carries TRBV7-9 and TRBJ2-1, with D possibly TRBD2 on 6 matching bases. CDR3 length equals 18 residues. Germline values: CDR1 SEHNR, CDR2 FQNEAQ (reference sequence). Trimming removed 3 bases from V and 4 bases from J, with 22 bases in between. CDR3 region: CASSFPSRRAGLYNEQFF. CDR3 DNA: TGTGCCAGCAGCTTTCCTAGCCGGAGGGCCGGATTGTACAATGAGCAGTTCTTC. Variable domain in full (rest from reference TRBV7-9 and TRBJ2-1): DTGVSQNPRHKITKRGQNVTFRCDPISEHNRLYWYRQTLGQGPEFLTYFQNEAQLEKSRLLSDRFSAERPKGSFSTLEIQRTEQGDSAMYLCASSFPSRRAGLYNEQFFGPGTRLTVL.

The chain combines TRBV11-2 with TRBJ1-4, with 8 bases fitting TRBD1. The V gene's germline CDR1 is SGHAT and CDR2 FQNNGV. CDR3 length: 15 amino acids. J was trimmed by 8 bases and V by 3 bases; bases with no gene match: 8. CDR3 nucleotide sequence: TGTGCCAGCAGCTTCGAACAGGGGGTAGGGGAAAAACTGTTTTTT. Translation: CASSFEQGVGEKLFF.

The chain recombines TRBV27 with TRBJ2-5; 9 positions match TRBD1. The CDR3 runs 15 residues. CDR1 and CDR2 (germline): MNHEY, SMNVEV (reference sequence). The V gene end was trimmed by 5 bases and the J gene end by 5 bases; junction bases not matched to a gene: 9. The CDR3 DNA reads as TGTGCCAGCAGTCCCCGGGACAGGGACGTGGAGACCCAGTACTTC. Its translation is CASSPRDRDVETQYF.

The chain has TRBV5-1 and TRBJ1-2; 9 bases agree with TRBD1. CDR1 and CDR2 (germline): SGHRS, YFSETQ. J lost 4 bases, V lost 4 bases, and 14 bases had no gene match. This CDR3 has 17 residues. CDR3 bases: TGCGCCAGCAGCGCCCGGGACAGGGTAGGCGGTATCTATGGCTACACCTTC. Translated: CASSARDRVGGIYGYTF.

The chain combines TRBV4-1 with TRBJ1-1; the D gene is possibly TRBD1 (5 bases). CDR1 MGHRA and CDR2 YSYEKL come from the germline V gene. Deletions cut 2 bases from V and 10 bases from J, with 17 bases between. This CDR3 has 14 residues. In DNA, the CDR3 is TGCGCCAGCAGCCAACCGCGGGGGTTCCGAAGAGCTTTCTTT. Translating gives CASSQPRGFRRAFF.

This chain uses TRBV30 with TRBJ2-7; tentative D call: TRBD2 (5 bases). The ends were cut back, 1 base at V and 6 bases at J, with 13 bases in the middle. The germline V gene has CDR1 GTSNPN and CDR2 SVGIG (reference sequence). The CDR3 is made up of 13 amino acids. The CDR3 is CAWSGEPWGEQYF. Here the CDR3 DNA reads TGTGCCTGGAGTGGGGAGCCATGGGGCGAGCAGTACTTC.

The rearrangement uses TRBV5-1 and TRBJ2-3; 7 bases are shared with TRBD1. The CDR3 covers 18 residues. Germline V gene sequence: CDR1 SGHRS, CDR2 YFSETQ. The J segment lost 0 bases and the V segment lost 7 bases, leaving 17 bases of the junction unmatched. The CDR3 here is CASRLYRGAGGSTDTQYF. The CDR3 nucleotides are TGCGCCAGCCGCCTCTACAGGGGCGCGGGCGGGAGCACAGATACGCAGTATTTT.

The chain joins TRBV10-3 to TRBJ2-4; a possible D gene is TRBD2 (6 bases). Germline lookup yields CDR1 ENHRY and CDR2 SYGVKD. This CDR3 has 12 amino acids. V was shortened by 8 bases and J by 10 bases, with 15 bases between the two germline ends. The CDR3, as DNA: TGTGCCATCTCGACCGGAGGGTTTATTCAGTACTTC. Amino acid sequence: CAISTGGFIQYF.

The chain is built from TRBV4-1 and TRBJ2-5, with D possibly matching TRBD2 (5 bases). The CDR3 is 17 residues long. V lost 1 base and J 1 base, leaving 16 bases between the germline ends. In germline, CDR1 is MGHRA, CDR2 YSYEKL. In DNA, the CDR3 is TGCGCCAGCAGCCAAGCCGTGCGGGCTACTTCCCAAGAGACCCAGTACTTC. It translates to CASSQAVRATSQETQYF.

The chain combines TRBV19 with TRBJ2-1, with unresolved D. Germline V gene lookup returns CDR1 LNHDA and CDR2 SQIVND (reference sequence). CDR3 size: 11 residues. Trimming shortened V by 7 bases and J by 7 bases, and 8 bases separated the two germline ends. This CDR3 is CASKEVNEQFF. The CDR3 DNA is TGTGCCAGTAAAGAGGTGAATGAGCAGTTCTTC.

CDR3 bases: TGTGCCAGCAGTCCCCTCGCCAGGGTCGGCTACACCTTC. It specifies CASSPLARVGYTF. The chain employs TRBV27 and TRBJ1-2; tentatively, D is TRBD1 (5 bases). Trimming pared 5 bases from V and 8 bases from J, leaving 15 bases between. The CDR3 sequence is 13 residues long. Germline V CDR1 and CDR2: MNHEY, SMNVEV (reference sequence).